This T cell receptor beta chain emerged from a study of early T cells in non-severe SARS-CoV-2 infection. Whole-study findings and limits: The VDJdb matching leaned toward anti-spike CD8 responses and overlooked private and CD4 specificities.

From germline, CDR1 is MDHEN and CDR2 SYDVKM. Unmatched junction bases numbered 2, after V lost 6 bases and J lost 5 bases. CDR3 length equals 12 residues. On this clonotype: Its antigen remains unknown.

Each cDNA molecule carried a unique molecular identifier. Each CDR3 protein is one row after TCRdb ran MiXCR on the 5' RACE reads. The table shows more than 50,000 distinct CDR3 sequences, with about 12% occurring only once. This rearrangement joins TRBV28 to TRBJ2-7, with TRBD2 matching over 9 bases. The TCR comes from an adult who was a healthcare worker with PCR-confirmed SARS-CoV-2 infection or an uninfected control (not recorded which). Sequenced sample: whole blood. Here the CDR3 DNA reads TGTGCCAGCAGGTCTAGCGGGAACGAGCAGTACTTC. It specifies CASRSSGNEQYF. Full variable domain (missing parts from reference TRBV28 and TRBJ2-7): DVKVTQSSRYLVKRTGEKVFLECVQDMDHENMFWYRQDPGLGLRLIYFSYDVKMKEKGDIPEGYSVSREKKERFSLILESASTNQTSMYLCASRSSGNEQYFGPGTRLTVT.